A single T cell receptor (beta chain) is shown here with its context. Its antigen is not identified. This specimen belongs to a study of blood T cells in healthy people across ages. Turning to the study itself: Template-switching capture recovered about one barcoded beta molecule per two T cells. Findings of the study overall: More naive CD4+ cells and higher diversity marked long-lived donors relative to aged donors. Older individuals had lower TCR beta diversity per million T cells (the decline was roughly linear).

The germline V gene encodes CDR1 SQVTM and CDR2 ANQGSEA. The CDR3 is 17 amino acids. The V and J ends lost 6 bases and 7 bases, in that order; junction bases with no gene match: 20. The use of a sample-barcoded 5' primer and a J-beta primer mix characterized a second PCR of roughly 7 to 11 cycles. Every cDNA molecule carried a tag from a template-switch adaptor bearing 12 random nucleotides. Each CDR3 protein gets one entry after TCRdb re-called the 5' RACE reads with MiXCR. The sample holds approximately 800,000 distinct CDR3 sequences, about half seen once. Sequenced: blood. The sequence derives from a man aged 80 or over in good health. This rearrangement joins TRBV29-1 to TRBJ2-1; 8 bases align to TRBD2. CDR3 amino acids: CSVRTLPGLEARNEQFF. The CDR3 DNA sequence: TGCAGCGTCCGTACCCTACCGGGACTAGAGGCGCGGAATGAGCAGTTCTTC.